This T cell receptor (beta chain) was documented in a study of cytomegalovirus exposure and HLA in healthy donors. V was pared by 1 base and J by 4 bases, with 7 bases between. Germline-derived CDR1 and CDR2 are MNHNS and SASEGT. This CDR3 region has 13 residues. Some clones are missing from TCRdb's copy, which holds only in-frame ones; the method was immunoSEQ multiplex PCR. The sample shows roughly 65,000 clones, 90% to 95% of them seen only once. This sequence originates from a man between 18 and 35 years old in good health and CMV-seropositive. The rearrangement joins TRBV6-1 to TRBJ1-2; D unclear. Sequencing used PBMCs. As DNA, the CDR3 is TGTGCCAGCAGTGAAGGACACACCTATGGCTACACCTTC. Protein sequence: CASSEGHTYGYTF.